The subject of this entry is one T cell receptor beta chain. What it binds is not known. Each CDR3 protein is one row after TCRdb ran MiXCR on the RT-PCR reads. Among roughly 790,000 distinct CDR3 sequences listed, 21% were seen once. The record originates from a study of response to subunit inactivated influenza vaccine. Study findings and constraints: Authors suggested each seasonal flu vaccination may recruit only limited numbers of new T cells.

This sample comprised PBMCs from blood, obtained 4 to 6 days after vaccination. The receptor's source is a man in his forties or fifties who received an inactivated influenza vaccine.

The CDR3 DNA is TGCGCCAGCAGCTTTGGGACAGGGGTTTCTAGCCCGACCAAAAACATTCAGTACTTC. Translating it yields CASSFGTGVSSPTKNIQYF. The V gene is TRBV5-1, the J gene TRBJ2-4, with TRBD1 identical over 10 bases. This CDR3 region has 19 residues. Losses at the gene ends were 2 bases for V and 2 bases for J; bases not matched to a gene: 13. Germline V CDR1 and CDR2: SGHRS, YFSETQ.